The 16 T cell receptor beta chains below come from one sample, sequenced in a study of Graves' ophthalmopathy and Graves' hyperthyroidism. Amplification of the TCR beta CDR3 regions used RNA transcripts (as template). A first-round RT-PCR used HTBI primers, followed by a second-round multiplex PCR. TCRdb fed the multiplex PCR reads into MiXCR, producing one record per CDR3 protein. Found here are over a million distinct CDR3 sequences, about 40% of them singletons; the top ten hold more than 9.5%. The sample taken for sequencing was peripheral blood or thyroid tissue (not recorded which). These receptors originate from an adult man with Graves' hyperthyroidism.

The V and J genes are TRBV12-3 or TRBV12-4 and TRBJ2-2, with D unclear. Between the trimmed V and J ends, which lost 3 bases and 0 bases, there was a span of 8 bases. This CDR3 comprises 15 residues. The CDR3 sequence is CASSFEFPNTGELFF. CDR3 nucleotides: TGTGCCAGCAGTTTCGAATTCCCGAACACCGGGGAGCTGTTTTTT.

This chain uses TRBV29-1 with TRBJ2-7, with a possible D match to TRBD2 (6 bases). The germline V gene has CDR1 SQVTM and CDR2 ANQGSEA. CDR3 length: 14 amino acids. Trimming removed 2 bases from V and 3 bases from J, with 14 bases in between. The CDR3 spells CSVEWAGRNYEQYF. The CDR3 coding sequence is TGCAGCGTTGAATGGGCAGGGAGGAACTACGAGCAGTACTTC.

CDR3 amino acids: CASSEMGVGNQPQHF. Written as DNA, the CDR3 is TGTGCCAGCAGTGAAATGGGGGTTGGCAATCAGCCCCAGCATTTT. This rearrangement joins TRBV6-1 to TRBJ1-5; tentatively, D is TRBD1 (5 bases). The V and J ends lost 2 bases and 2 bases respectively, with 10 bases between them. This CDR3 region has 15 residues. The germline V gene has CDR1 MNHNS and CDR2 SASEGT.

V usage is TRBV6-5 and J usage is TRBJ2-7; D may be TRBD1 (6 bases). The CDR3 length is 14 residues. The V and J ends lost 4 bases and 5 bases respectively, with 15 bases between them. In germline, CDR1 is MNHEY, CDR2 SVGAGI. The CDR3 loop reads CASSLLQGINEQYF. In nucleotides, the CDR3 is TGTGCCAGCAGTTTGCTCCAGGGGATAAACGAGCAGTACTTC.

The rearrangement uses TRBV2 and TRBJ1-1; no clear D. CDR1 and CDR2 from the germline V gene are SNHLY and FYNNEI. Trimming left V 8 bases short and J 3 bases short, with 7 bases between. This CDR3 spans 11 amino acids. CDR3 DNA sequence: TGTGCCAGCCCAAGTGACACTGAAGCTTTCTTT. Translation gives CASPSDTEAFF.

V gene TRBV9 combines with J gene TRBJ2-7, with TRBD2 as a possible D gene (6 bases). The length of the CDR3 is 16 residues. Germline V gene sequence: CDR1 SGDLS, CDR2 YYNGEE. Deletions cut 6 bases from V and 2 bases from J, with 21 bases between. CDR3 protein: CASTSSGAGIAYEQYF. As DNA, the CDR3 is TGTGCCAGCACTTCGTCGGGCGCGGGGATAGCCTACGAGCAGTACTTC.

This clonotype was picked up many times. The rearrangement joins TRBV7-8 to TRBJ2-7, with D hard to call. V lost 5 bases, J lost 2 bases, and 16 bases lay in between. This CDR3 comprises 15 residues. Germline CDR1 reads SGHVS; CDR2 reads FQNEAQ. The CDR3 here is CASSQQPTEPYEQYF. The CDR3 DNA reads TGTGCCAGCAGCCAACAGCCAACAGAACCCTACGAGCAGTACTTC.

This sequence joins TRBV10-3 and TRBJ2-2, with 9 positions matching TRBD1. Germline trimming cut 4 bases from V and 7 bases from J; bases unmatched to any gene: 1. This CDR3 is built from 13 residues. Germline CDR1 reads ENHRY; CDR2 reads SYGVKD. This CDR3 reads CAISGGQGGELFF. Written as DNA, the CDR3 is TGTGCCATCAGTGGGGGACAGGGCGGGGAGCTGTTTTTT.

At least ten counts were recorded for this clonotype. V is TRBV12-3 or TRBV12-4 and J is TRBJ1-2; D is unclear. Deletions cut 3 bases from V and 4 bases from J, with 12 bases between. The CDR3 is made up of 14 amino acids. This chain's CDR3 is CASSFSFLSYGYTF. The CDR3 DNA sequence: TGTGCCAGCAGTTTCTCTTTCTTGAGCTATGGCTACACCTTC.

The genes are TRBV6-5 and TRBJ1-2; D is unresolved. Looked up from germline, CDR1 is MNHEY and CDR2 is SVGAGI. The CDR3 is made up of 14 amino acids. V was clipped by 8 bases and J by 8 bases, with 21 bases between them. CDR3 residues: CASSPTAGFGGYTF. DNA of the CDR3: TGTGCCAGCTCACCAACGGCAGGCTTTGGGGGCTACACCTTC.

With regard to this clonotype: The junction shows a germline mismatch at one end, possibly a read error. V gene TRBV9 combines with J gene TRBJ2-6; 9 bases fit TRBD1. The CDR3 has 20 residues. Germline V gene lookup returns CDR1 SGDLS and CDR2 YYNGEE. The CDR3 DNA follows: TGCGCCAGCAGCTTGGCAAGGACAGGGGACAGAAATTCTGGGGCCAACGTCCTGACTTTC. Translating it yields CASSLARTGDRNSGANVLTF.

There are many counts of this clonotype. The chain is built from TRBV29-1 and TRBJ2-7; 9 bases are shared with TRBD2. From germline, CDR1 is SQVTM and CDR2 ANQGSEA. The trim removed 0 bases at V and 3 bases at J, leaving 3 bases unmatched. This CDR3 comprises 14 residues. The CDR3 DNA reads TGCAGCGTTGAAGACCTTAGCGGGGGCTACGAGCAGTACTTC. Translation: CSVEDLSGGYEQYF.

The chain is built from TRBV2 and TRBJ2-2; D may be TRBD2 (6 bases). The CDR3 is 14 amino acids. Per the germline V gene, CDR1 is SNHLY and CDR2 is FYNNEI. Trimming pared 5 bases from V and 4 bases from J, leaving 11 bases between. CDR3 DNA: TGTGCCAGCAGTCCGAGGGGAGGCACCGGGGAGCTGTTTTTT. It encodes CASSPRGGTGELFF. Variable domain in full (rest from reference TRBV2 and TRBJ2-2): EPEVTQTPSHQVTQMGQEVILRCVPISNHLYFYWYRQILGQKVEFLVSFYNNEISEKSEIFDDQFSVERPDGSNFTLKIRSTKLEDSAMYFCASSPRGGTGELFFGEGSRLTVL.

This chain connects TRBV18 to TRBJ2-7; D call uncertain. Trimming took off 1 base at V and 2 bases at J, with 9 bases between the two ends. Germline CDR1 reads KGHSH; CDR2 reads LQKENI. The CDR3 totals 14 residues. The CDR3 nucleotides read TGTGCCAGCTCACCACGGCGGATCACCTACGAGCAGTACTTC. Residues: CASSPRRITYEQYF.

This clonotype appeared a few times. The genes are TRBV6-6 and TRBJ1-2, with D possibly being TRBD1 (5 bases). V lost 0 bases and J lost 4, with 12 bases in between. The CDR3 has 15 residues. Per the germline V gene, CDR1 is MNHNY and CDR2 is SVGAGI (reference sequence). The CDR3 DNA reads as TGTGCCAGCAGTTACTCTCCGGACAAGGTCTATGGCTACACCTTC. It encodes CASSYSPDKVYGYTF.

The rearrangement joins TRBV25-1 to TRBJ2-7, with D possibly matching TRBD2 (6 bases). Germline V gene data show CDR1 as MGHDK and CDR2 as SYGVNS. The CDR3 has 14 amino acids. The CDR3 DNA is TGTGCTAGAGATTGGAGGGGAAGCTCCTACGAGCAGTACTTC. Its translation: CARDWRGSSYEQYF.